The sequence of this T cell receptor beta chain was determined in a study of cytomegalovirus exposure and HLA in healthy donors. Study context: From donors who were HLA-typed, an early data release held around 80 million unique TCRs. Findings and caveats of the study: Previously analyzed data showed that most TCR beta V segments were productive at a frequency of about 87% or about 30%. In vitro assays verified that three CMV-associated chains recognized CMV antigens specifically. One variant, a missense change in DCLRE1C, was linked in a later analysis to TCR beta V- and J-gene trimming.

Germline lookup yields CDR1 SGHAT and CDR2 FQDESV (reference sequence). The CDR3 runs to 15 residues. The ends lost 4 bases at V and 4 bases at J; junction bases unmatched: 7. Turning to this clone: Antigen specificity is unknown.

The PCR had 60 Vbeta and 13 Jbeta primers. TCRdb's copy holds only in-frame clones and misses some; the assay was immunoSEQ multiplex PCR. The repertoire consists of fewer than 100,000 clones, with around 77% occurring once and the leading ten covering roughly 7.7%. The TCR originated in a female donor in good health and CMV-seronegative. Sequencing was carried out using PBMCs. The rearrangement links TRBV11-1 to TRBJ2-7, with 10 bases lining up with TRBD2. CDR3 sequence reads: CASSYTSGIGYEQYF. CDR3 nucleotides: TGTGCCAGCAGCTATACTAGCGGGATAGGTTACGAGCAGTACTTC.